One and the same sample provided the 8 T cell receptor beta chains below, sequenced in a study of shared clonotypes between healthy human individuals. Sequenced by immunoSEQ multiplex PCR; TCRdb stores in-frame clones only, minus some. The table includes 2 million to 3 million clones, approximately 92% detected once. The sequencing input was naive CD4+ T cells sorted from blood. As for subset: CD45RA+ positively selected. The receptors shown here come from a man aged 18 to 30 in good health.

V usage is TRBV7-2 and J usage is TRBJ2-7; TRBD2 is a possible D gene (5 bases). Germline V CDR1 and CDR2: SGHTA, FQGNSA. The CDR3 spans 14 residues. Trimming took 2 bases from V and 3 from J, leaving 11 bases between them. In nucleotides, the CDR3 is TGTGCCAGCAGCTTACAAGCTGGACTCTACGAGCAGTACTTC. It is translated as CASSLQAGLYEQYF.

The chain joins TRBV10-3 to TRBJ1-5; D is uncertain. The CDR3 totals 13 residues. The V end was cut by 5 bases, the J end by 7 bases, with 12 bases between. Germline CDR1 reads ENHRY; CDR2 reads SYGVKD. The CDR3 spells CAISLIKEQPQHF. CDR3 DNA: TGTGCCATCAGTCTTATCAAAGAACAGCCCCAGCATTTT.

The V call is TRBV10-1, the J call TRBJ2-3, with D possibly matching TRBD2 (6 bases). The CDR3 consists of 14 residues. Per the germline V gene, CDR1 is WNHNN and CDR2 is SYGVQD (reference sequence). V was pared by 9 bases and J by 0 bases, with 13 bases between. CDR3 protein: CARIWGTSTDTQYF. CDR3 bases: TGCGCCAGGATTTGGGGGACTAGCACAGATACGCAGTATTTT.

The genes are TRBV7-2 and TRBJ2-3, with 10 positions matching TRBD2. Germline CDR1 and CDR2: SGHTA and FQGNSA. After removal of 7 bases from V and 1 base from J, the junction contained 5 bases not matched to a gene. The CDR3 contains 15 residues. The CDR3 loop is CASKAGGRGTDTQYF. DNA for the CDR3: TGTGCCAGCAAAGCGGGAGGGCGGGGCACAGATACGCAGTATTTT.

The chain uses TRBV7-6 and TRBJ1-1; the D gene is possibly TRBD1 (6 bases). The CDR3 loop spans 14 amino acids. Trimming stripped 5 bases from V and 1 base from J, with 11 bases between. From germline, CDR1 is SGHVS and CDR2 FNYEAQ. The CDR3 loop is CASSPEQGNTEAFF. In DNA, the CDR3 is TGTGCCAGCAGCCCGGAACAGGGGAACACTGAAGCTTTCTTT.

V gene TRBV4-1 combines with J gene TRBJ2-7, with 8 bases that match TRBD1. V lost 0 bases to trimming and J lost 3 bases; unmatched junction nucleotides: 10. Germline-derived CDR1 and CDR2 are MGHRA and YSYEKL. This CDR3 has 17 residues. Here the CDR3 reads CASSQDGQGALFYEQYF. DNA of the CDR3: TGCGCCAGCAGCCAAGATGGCCAGGGGGCGCTTTTCTACGAGCAGTACTTC.

A word on this clone: The same CDR3 also results from other DNA sequences found in this sample. This chain links TRBV6-1 with TRBJ2-2; D unclear. The CDR3 has 12 amino acids. Germline assignment: CDR1 MNHNS and CDR2 SASEGT. The V and J ends lost 6 bases and 1 base respectively, with 3 bases between them. The chain's CDR3 is CASRLNTGELFF. The CDR3 DNA reads TGTGCCAGCAGACTGAACACCGGGGAGCTGTTTTTT.

The V call is TRBV5-1, the J call TRBJ1-4; 10 bases fit TRBD1. The CDR3 covers 22 residues. The germline CDR1 and CDR2 sequences are SGHRS and YFSETQ. V was pared by 4 bases and J by 2 bases, with 23 bases of the junction left unmatched. This chain's CDR3 is CASSASRQGAGFVSATNEKLFF. The CDR3, as DNA: TGCGCCAGCAGCGCCTCCCGACAGGGGGCTGGATTTGTATCTGCGACTAATGAAAAACTGTTTTTT.